Described below is a single T cell receptor beta chain sequence and its context. What it recognizes is unknown. This CDR3 is 14 amino acids long. The V gene end was trimmed by 1 base and the J gene end by 7 bases; junction bases not matched to a gene: 2. Germline V gene sequence: CDR1 SEHNR, CDR2 FQNEAQ (reference sequence). Assay used: immunoSEQ multiplex PCR; TCRdb lists only in-frame clones, some missing. The sample records 8,000 to 9,000 clones, roughly 85% being singletons. The time point: week 3, after first cycle of checkpoint inhibitor. Sampling occurred pretreatment (T0) and at week 3 (W3), after cycle one of checkpoint blockade. The data belong to a study of blood T cell dynamics during melanoma immunotherapy. Whole-study findings and limits: Whether repertoire-driving clones were melanoma-specific could not be determined.

The clonotype originates from a human donor with melanoma. The chain joins TRBV7-9 to TRBJ2-2; 8 bases fit TRBD1. The sample in question was blood, obtained from a patient treated with checkpoint blockade. CDR3 coding DNA: TGTGCCAGCAGCTTAGGGACAGGGAACGGGGAGCTGTTTTTT. Its protein is CASSLGTGNGELFF.